The entry below describes one T cell receptor (beta chain). Its antigen is undetermined. Reverse transcription of roughly 0.45 to 1 ug RNA used random hexamers. The authors amplified TCR beta CDR3 across 54 Vbeta and 13 Jbeta using immunoSEQ multiplex PCR. TCRdb itself ran the immunoSEQ multiplex PCR reads through MiXCR, one entry per CDR3 protein. The sample includes some 260,000 distinct CDR3 sequences, about 85% of them seen just once. Sequencing targeted TCR beta in T cells from blood (CD8+ and CD4+). Purification of the CD8+ and CD4+ T cells relied on negative isolation, and TEMRA cells underwent FACS enrichment. This entry belongs to a study of CD8 T cells in Susac syndrome. V dropped 4 bases and J dropped 3 bases, with 14 bases sitting between them. The CDR3 has 15 residues. CDR1 SGDLS and CDR2 YYNGEE come from the germline V gene. Study outcomes and limitations: TCR sequencing and HLA analysis covered a relatively small number of individuals.

This clonotype originated in a human donor with multiple sclerosis. The genes are TRBV9 and TRBJ2-1; tentatively, D is TRBD1 (7 bases). What was sequenced was CD8+ T cells from PBMCs. Here the CDR3 reads CASSYQGGFYNEQFF. The CDR3 coding sequence is TGTGCCAGCAGCTATCAGGGGGGCTTCTACAATGAGCAGTTCTTC.